This TCR beta chain was sequenced for a study of blood T cells in healthy people across ages. A J-beta primer mix and a sample-barcoded 5' primer were used in a second PCR of roughly 6 to 11 cycles. In TCRdb, the 5' RACE reads were re-called with MiXCR into one record per CDR3 protein. The data show about 1.1 million distinct CDR3 sequences, with less than 45% seen just once and about an eighth held by the top ten. The sample holds a few counts of this clonotype. The TCR originated in a man younger than 35 in good health. The sample was blood.

The CDR3 region has the DNA TGTGCCACCAGCGGGACAGGGGATGTGAATGAGCAGTTCTTC. Amino acid sequence: CATSGTGDVNEQFF. The chain joins TRBV24-1 to TRBJ2-1; 10 bases line up with TRBD1. The CDR3 sequence is 14 residues long. Germline assignment: CDR1 KGHDR and CDR2 SFDVKD. The ends lost 7 bases at V and 7 bases at J; junction bases unmatched: 6.